Below are 19 T cell receptor beta chains sequenced from a single sample in a study of shared clonotypes between healthy human individuals. Assay: immunoSEQ multiplex PCR; the TCRdb copy retains only in-frame clones and omits some. The table has 650,000 to 800,000 clones, roughly 72% seen once. The sequenced sample consisted of memory CD4+ T cells sorted from blood. Subset here: CD45RA-negative fraction. These receptors were collected from a woman in her 30s in good health.

This clone has just a few counts. J is TRBJ1-5 and V is TRBV7-2, with D unclear. Per germline, CDR1 SGHTA and CDR2 FQGNSA. This CDR3 is 14 amino acids long. Trimming removed 3 bases from V and 6 bases from J, with 12 bases in between. In DNA, the CDR3 is TGTGCCAGCAGCTTGGGAGGGTTTAGTCAGCCCCAGCATTTT. As protein: CASSLGGFSQPQHF.

This chain uses TRBV2 with TRBJ1-1; D remains ambiguous. The CDR3 spans 14 residues. The germline gives CDR1 SNHLY, CDR2 FYNNEI. Trimming removed 3 bases from V and 8 bases from J, with 16 bases in between. CDR3 in DNA: TGTGCCAGCAGTGAGTTGGTGGCCGTTCAGGAAGCTTTCTTT. Protein product: CASSELVAVQEAFF.

CDR3 nucleotide sequence: TGTGCCAGTGCCTACCGACTAGCGGCTAGATCCGAGCAGTACTTC. This translates into CASAYRLAARSEQYF. V and J are TRBV19 and TRBJ2-7; 9 positions match TRBD2. Germline-derived CDR1 and CDR2 are LNHDA and SQIVND (reference sequence). The CDR3 is 15 amino acids. Trimming at V came to 8 bases and at J to 6 bases, leaving 14 bases not matched to a gene.

The chain recombines TRBV10-2 with TRBJ2-1; 11 bases align to TRBD2. After removal of 6 bases from V and 6 bases from J, the junction contained 1 base not matched to a gene. Looked up from germline, CDR1 is WSHSY and CDR2 is SAAADI. This CDR3 has 13 residues. The CDR3 region is CASRGTSGNEQFF. The CDR3 DNA reads TGCGCCAGCAGAGGGACTAGCGGCAATGAGCAGTTCTTC.

This chain uses TRBV7-2 with TRBJ1-1; D is uncertain. Trimming left V 1 base short and J 0 bases short, with 6 bases between. The CDR3 runs 14 residues. Germline V lookup: CDR1 SGHTA, CDR2 FQGNSA. The CDR3 sequence is CASSLGLMNTEAFF. The CDR3 DNA follows: TGTGCCAGCAGCTTAGGGTTAATGAACACTGAAGCTTTCTTT.

This chain joins TRBV5-1 and TRBJ2-3; TRBD1 is a possible D gene (6 bases). CDR3 length: 16 residues. Trimming pared 0 bases from V and 4 bases from J, leaving 15 bases between. The germline CDR1 and CDR2 sequences are SGHRS and YFSETQ. CDR3 residues: CASSLVLAGGPDTQYF. CDR3 bases: TGCGCCAGCAGCTTGGTTTTAGCTGGGGGCCCAGATACGCAGTATTTT. Full variable domain (outside the CDR3, taken from reference TRBV5-1 and TRBJ2-3): KAGVTQTPRYLIKTRGQQVTLSCSPISGHRSVSWYQQTPGQGLQFLFEYFSETQRNKGNFPGRFSGRQFSNSRSEMNVSTLELGDSALYLCASSLVLAGGPDTQYFGPGTRLTVL.

This clone was seen only a few times. This chain uses TRBV5-4 with TRBJ1-2; D is undetermined. Trimming left V 0 bases short and J 6 bases short, with 6 bases between. Germline CDR1 SGHNT, CDR2 YYREEE (reference sequence). The CDR3 is 12 residues long. Here the CDR3 DNA reads TGTGCCAGCAGCTTGGCGGCGGATGGCTACACCTTC. This gives the protein CASSLAADGYTF.

This chain joins TRBV6-6 and TRBJ2-7, with TRBD2 identical over 7 bases. The CDR3 runs to 16 residues. The germline V gene encodes CDR1 MNHNY and CDR2 SVGAGI (reference sequence). The J segment lost 3 bases and the V segment lost 0 bases, leaving 8 bases of the junction unmatched. CDR3 in amino acids: CASSYSNGGLSYEQYF. The CDR3 DNA sequence: TGTGCCAGCAGTTACTCGAACGGGGGGTTAAGCTACGAGCAGTACTTC.

This chain connects TRBV6-5 to TRBJ2-5, with D tentatively TRBD1 or TRBD2 (6 bases each). V lost 0 bases, J lost 4 bases, and 12 bases lay in between. Germline V CDR1 and CDR2: MNHEY, SVGAGI. There are 15 residues in the CDR3. CDR3 DNA: TGTGCCAGCAGTTACTCGAGAGGGGGGAGAGAGACCCAGTACTTC. It codes for CASSYSRGGRETQYF.

This chain connects TRBV19 to TRBJ1-1; D is ambiguous. The CDR3 loop spans 15 amino acids. Trimming removed 4 bases at V and 8 bases at J, with 20 bases between. Germline CDR1 and CDR2: LNHDA and SQIVND (reference sequence). The CDR3 DNA follows: TGTGCCAGTAGTACACCTATCTACTCTAATAGGGAAGCTTTCTTT. Protein sequence: CASSTPIYSNREAFF.

This rearrangement joins TRBV4-2 to TRBJ1-4, with D possibly matching TRBD1 (5 bases). With 3 bases removed from V and 4 bases from J, the gap between germline ends came to 9 bases. The CDR3 consists of 14 residues. Per germline, CDR1 LGHNA and CDR2 YNFKEQ. CDR3 protein: CASSHLGDNEKLFF. CDR3 sequence (DNA): TGTGCCAGCAGCCACCTAGGGGATAATGAAAAACTGTTTTTT.

The chain carries TRBV19 and TRBJ2-2, with a weak D call TRBD2 (7 bases). Trimming removed 1 base from V and 5 bases from J, with 11 bases in between. Germline V CDR1 and CDR2: LNHDA, SQIVND (reference sequence). This CDR3 comprises 15 residues. CDR3 DNA sequence: TGTGCCAGTAGTATAGGAGGGGGAGGGACCGGGGAGCTGTTTTTT. This sequence encodes CASSIGGGGTGELFF.

The gene calls are TRBV5-1 and TRBJ2-3; TRBD2 matches at 9 bases. Germline V gene sequence: CDR1 SGHRS, CDR2 YFSETQ. The CDR3 contains 17 residues. The trim removed 3 bases at V and 3 bases at J, leaving 11 bases unmatched. The CDR3 loop reads CASSYQIGGRETDTQYF. CDR3 nucleotide sequence: TGCGCCAGCAGCTACCAGATAGGCGGGAGGGAGACAGATACGCAGTATTTT. The full variable domain, in which reference TRBV5-1 and TRBJ2-3 provide the parts outside the CDR3, is KAGVTQTPRYLIKTRGQQVTLSCSPISGHRSVSWYQQTPGQGLQFLFEYFSETQRNKGNFPGRFSGRQFSNSRSEMNVSTLELGDSALYLCASSYQIGGRETDTQYFGPGTRLTVL.

The chain recombines TRBV7-6 with TRBJ2-1, with 14 bases that match TRBD2. Germline V gene data show CDR1 as SGHVS and CDR2 as FNYEAQ. This CDR3 comprises 17 residues. V was pared by 1 base and J by 8 bases, with 7 bases of the junction left unmatched. In DNA form, the CDR3 reads TGTGCCAGCAGCTTAGGGGGACTAGCGGGAGTAGCTGATGAGCAGTTCTTC. Residues: CASSLGGLAGVADEQFF.

The chain has TRBV18 and TRBJ2-7; 10 bases fit TRBD2. The CDR3 length is 15 residues. V lost 3 bases, J lost 7 bases, and 9 bases stayed unmatched. Germline V gene data show CDR1 as KGHSH and CDR2 as LQKENI. The CDR3 loop reads CASSPKREGVGEQYF. In nucleotides, the CDR3 is TGTGCCAGCTCACCCAAGCGGGAGGGGGTTGGAGAGCAGTACTTC.

This chain connects TRBV15 to TRBJ2-1, with TRBD2 identical over 11 bases. This CDR3 has 18 residues. Trimming took 3 bases from V and 1 from J; bases not matched to a gene: 8. CDR1 is LNHNV, CDR2 YYDKDF, per germline (reference sequence). The CDR3, as DNA: TGTGCCACCAGCAGTTCAACTAGCGGGAGAACGTCCTACAATGAGCAGTTCTTC. This translates into CATSSSTSGRTSYNEQFF.

The chain combines TRBV2 with TRBJ2-2; the D gene is possibly TRBD2 (6 bases). The germline V gene has CDR1 SNHLY and CDR2 FYNNEI. CDR3 length: 17 residues. The ends were cut back, 4 bases at V and 4 bases at J, with 19 bases in the middle. The CDR3 loop reads CASSVSGLGLITGELFF. In DNA, the CDR3 is TGTGCCAGCAGTGTTTCTGGACTCGGACTAATCACCGGGGAGCTGTTTTTT.

The V and J genes are TRBV29-1 and TRBJ1-5; D is unclear. The CDR3 has 13 amino acids. Trimming removed 2 bases at V and 7 bases at J, with 12 bases between. Germline V gene lookup returns CDR1 SQVTM and CDR2 ANQGSEA. The CDR3 loop is CSVEKVGKQPQHF. CDR3 in DNA: TGCAGCGTTGAAAAGGTGGGTAAGCAGCCCCAGCATTTT.

This chain connects TRBV10-1 to TRBJ1-4; D may be TRBD1 (5 bases). This CDR3 spans 14 amino acids. The V end was cut by 7 bases, the J end by 5 bases, with 14 bases between. Germline CDR1 is WNHNN and CDR2 is SYGVQD (reference sequence). CDR3 sequence (DNA): TGCGCCAGCACCCGACAGACTTTGAATGAAAAACTGTTTTTT. Protein product: CASTRQTLNEKLFF.